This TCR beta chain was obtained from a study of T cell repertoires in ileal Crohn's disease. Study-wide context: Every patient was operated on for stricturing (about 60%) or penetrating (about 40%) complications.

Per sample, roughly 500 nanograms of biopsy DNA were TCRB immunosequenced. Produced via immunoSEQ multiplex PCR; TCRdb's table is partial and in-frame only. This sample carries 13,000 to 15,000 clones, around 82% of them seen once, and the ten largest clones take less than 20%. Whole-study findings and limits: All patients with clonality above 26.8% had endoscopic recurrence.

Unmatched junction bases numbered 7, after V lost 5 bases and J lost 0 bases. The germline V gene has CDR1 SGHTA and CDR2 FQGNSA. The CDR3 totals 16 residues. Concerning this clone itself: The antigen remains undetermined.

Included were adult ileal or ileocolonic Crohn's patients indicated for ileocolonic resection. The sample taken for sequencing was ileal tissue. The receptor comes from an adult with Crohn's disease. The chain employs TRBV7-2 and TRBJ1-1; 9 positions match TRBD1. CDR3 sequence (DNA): TGTGCCAGCAGCCTGGGGACAGGGATTCTGAACACTGAAGCTTTCTTT. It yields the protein CASSLGTGILNTEAFF.